The source of this TCR beta chain is a study of regulatory T cells in long-lasting Graves disease. Study overall: Prior antithyroid drug treatment in newly diagnosed Graves' patients lasted under 3 months.

This clonotype came up many times. With V trimmed by 6 bases and J by 4 bases, 2 bases remained unmatched. This CDR3 is 12 amino acids long. Germline loops: CDR1 SQVTM, CDR2 ANQGSEA. Time point meaning: newly diagnosed GD, antithyroid drugs for less than 3 months. From PBMCs, RNA was extracted and then used to make the TCR library. Patients with Graves' disease were diagnosed by American Thyroid Association guidelines. In Xi'an, China, an endocrinology department was the source of patients. With iRepertoire HTBI primers and Arm-PCR of CDR3 regions, TCR beta libraries were built. Via MiXCR, TCRdb re-called the multiplex PCR reads, giving one row per CDR3 protein. The sample holds about 350,000 distinct CDR3 sequences, around 17% seen once. The sample was also linked to a second study, of T cells in Graves' hyperthyroidism and ophthalmopathy. That study reports: The blood repertoire included most of the expanded thyroid clonotypes above 0.001.

Material: peripheral blood mononuclear cells (PBMCs), obtained at new diagnosis, from a patient treated with antithyroid drugs. The V call is TRBV29-1, the J call TRBJ2-7; TRBD1 matches 11 bases. This TCR was recovered from a man aged 35-49 years with Graves disease. CDR3 coding DNA: TGCAGCGTCGGACAGGGGGCTTACGAGCAGTACTTC. Its translation is CSVGQGAYEQYF.